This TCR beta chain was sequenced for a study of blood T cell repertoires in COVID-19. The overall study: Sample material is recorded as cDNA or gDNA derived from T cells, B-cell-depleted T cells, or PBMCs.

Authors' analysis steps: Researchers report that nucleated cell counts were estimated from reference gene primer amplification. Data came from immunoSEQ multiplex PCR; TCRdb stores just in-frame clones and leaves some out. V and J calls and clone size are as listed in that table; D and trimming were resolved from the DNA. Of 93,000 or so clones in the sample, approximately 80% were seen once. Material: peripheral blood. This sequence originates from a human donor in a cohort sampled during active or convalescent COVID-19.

CDR3 coding DNA: TGTGCCAGCAGCCAAGATAGGGGGCCAGGCGTCGTGAACACTGAAGCTTTCTTT. As protein: CASSQDRGPGVVNTEAFF. V usage is TRBV3-1 (or the pseudogene TRBV3-2) and J usage is TRBJ1-1; 7 positions agree with TRBD1. There are 18 residues in the CDR3. V trimming: 0 bases; J trimming: 0 bases; junction bases outside the gene matches: 10. Germline V lookup: CDR1 LGHDT, CDR2 YNNKEL (reference sequence).